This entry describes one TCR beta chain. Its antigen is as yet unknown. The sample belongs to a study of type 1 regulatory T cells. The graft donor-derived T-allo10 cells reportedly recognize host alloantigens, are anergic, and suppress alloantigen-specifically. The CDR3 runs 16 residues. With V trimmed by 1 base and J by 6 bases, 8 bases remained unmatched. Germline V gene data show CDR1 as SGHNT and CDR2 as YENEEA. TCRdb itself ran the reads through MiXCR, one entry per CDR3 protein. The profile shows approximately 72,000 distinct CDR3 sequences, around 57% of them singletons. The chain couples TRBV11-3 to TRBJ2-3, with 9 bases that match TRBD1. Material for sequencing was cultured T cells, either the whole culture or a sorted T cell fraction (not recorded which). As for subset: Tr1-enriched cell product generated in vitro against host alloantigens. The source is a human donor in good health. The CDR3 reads CASSLGPGQGSDTQYF. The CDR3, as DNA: TGTGCCAGCAGCTTAGGTCCGGGACAGGGTTCCGATACGCAGTATTTT.